This record covers a single T cell receptor beta chain. Its antigen remains unidentified. The data were obtained in a study of shared clonotypes between healthy human individuals. Study-wide context: The people who gave samples were a couple of women and a few men aged 18 to 49.

Donors were healthy HIV-negative adults without recently reported acute infections or vaccinations. TCRdb's table, derived via immunoSEQ multiplex PCR, lists solely in-frame clones and lacks some. Of about a million clones listed, roughly 80% are singletons. Findings and limits, study-wide: A generally larger estimated richness was seen in naive subsets than in memory subsets. Non-shared clonotypes showed lower generation probabilities than clonotypes common to all four donors.

Per germline, CDR1 SGHAT and CDR2 FQNNGV. J gave up 10 bases and V 3 bases, and 0 bases lay outside the gene matches. There are 12 residues in the CDR3. J is TRBJ2-1 and V is TRBV11-2; 10 nucleotides agree with TRBD2. The source is a man in his late teens or twenties in good health. Some clones in this sample may be carry-over from other donors' samples. Sample: memory CD4+ T cells from PBMCs. Documented subset: CD45RA-negative fraction. The CDR3 DNA sequence: TGTGCCAGCAGCTTGACTAGCGGGGAGCAGTTCTTC. It specifies CASSLTSGEQFF. Filled out from reference TRBV11-2 and TRBJ2-1, the complete variable domain reads EAGVAQSPRYKIIEKRQSVAFWCNPISGHATLYWYQQILGQGPKLLIQFQNNGVVDDSQLPKDRFSAERLKGVDSTLKIQPAKLEDSAVYLCASSLTSGEQFFGPGTRLTVL.